The entry below describes one T cell receptor beta chain. The CDR3 consists of 12 residues. The V and J ends lost 2 bases and 11 bases respectively, with 10 bases between them. CDR1 is ENHRY, CDR2 SYGVKD, per germline. This sample was included in a study of control samples from healthy donors and cancer patients. The table came from immunoSEQ multiplex PCR; TCRdb's copy has only in-frame clones and leaves some out. The sample holds about 89,000 clones, about 83% seen once. Sequenced: blood. The TCR was taken from a woman between 35 and 50 years old in good health. The chain links TRBV10-3 to TRBJ1-3; the D is unclear. CDR3: CAISEPLSPIYF. In DNA form, the CDR3 reads TGTGCCATCAGTGAGCCCCTAAGTCCCATATATTTT.